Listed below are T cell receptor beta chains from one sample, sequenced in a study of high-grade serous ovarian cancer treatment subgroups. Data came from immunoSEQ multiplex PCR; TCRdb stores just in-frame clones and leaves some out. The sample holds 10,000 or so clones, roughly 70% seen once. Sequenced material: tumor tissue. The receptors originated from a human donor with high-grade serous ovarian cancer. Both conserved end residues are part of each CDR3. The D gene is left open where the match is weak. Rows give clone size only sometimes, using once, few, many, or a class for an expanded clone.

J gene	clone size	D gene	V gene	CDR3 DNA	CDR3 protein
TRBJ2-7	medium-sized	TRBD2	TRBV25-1	TGTGCCAGCAGTGGGGACATCGGACTAGCGGGAACGTTCTACGAGCAGTACTTC	CASSGDIGLAGTFYEQYF
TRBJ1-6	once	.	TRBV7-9	TGTGCCAGCAGCACCATGCCGGGGAGGAATTCACCCCTCCACTTT	CASSTMPGRNSPLHF
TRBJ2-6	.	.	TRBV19	TGTGCCAGTACCCGACAGGTCTCTGGGGCCAACGTCCTGACTTTC	CASTRQVSGANVLTF
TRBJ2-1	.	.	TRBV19	TGTGCCAGTAGTCCCACCTTGAATGAGCAGTTCTTC	CASSPTLNEQFF
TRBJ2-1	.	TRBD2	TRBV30	TGTGCCCTGGGGACTAGCTCCTACAATGAGCAGTTCTTC	CALGTSSYNEQFF
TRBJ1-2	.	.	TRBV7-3	TGTGCCAGCAGCTTAGGGCAGAGACACTATGGCTACACCTTC	CASSLGQRHYGYTF
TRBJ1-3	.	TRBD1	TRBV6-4	TGTGCCAGCAGTTCGGGACAGGGGGGCGGAAACACCATATATTTT	CASSSGQGGGNTIYF
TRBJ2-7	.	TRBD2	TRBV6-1	TGTGCCAGCAGTGCACCTCCGGGACTAGCGGGAGCTCAGTACTTC	CASSAPPGLAGAQYF
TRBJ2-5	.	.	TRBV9	TGTGCCAGCAGCTCCTCAGCGGTACAAGAGACCCAGTACTTC	CASSSSAVQETQYF
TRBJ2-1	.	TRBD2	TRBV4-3	TGCGCCAGCAGCCATCCCTCTAGCGGGCCACACTACAATGAGCAGTTCTTC	CASSHPSSGPHYNEQFF
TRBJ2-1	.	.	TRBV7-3	TGTGCCAGCAGCTTCAGATCAGCTATTGGAACTGAGCAGTTCTTC	CASSFRSAIGTEQFF
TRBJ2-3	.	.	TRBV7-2	TGTGCCAGCACCGAGGGGCAGGGAGCGACAGATACGCAGTATTTT	CASTEGQGATDTQYF
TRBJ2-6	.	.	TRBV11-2	TGTGCCAGCAGCTTGAGCAGGGGATTGTCCAACGTCCTGACTTTC	CASSLSRGLSNVLTF
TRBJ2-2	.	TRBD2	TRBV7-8	TGTGCCAGCAGCTCAGGACTAGCGGCCATAGCGACCGGGGAGCTGTTTTTT	CASSSGLAAIATGELFF
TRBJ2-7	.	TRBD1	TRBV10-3	TGTGCCATCAGTTTCCGACAGGGTACCTACGAGCAGTACTTC	CAISFRQGTYEQYF
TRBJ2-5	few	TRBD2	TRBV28	TGTGCCAGCAGTATCCCGGGACTAGCAGTGGAGACCCAGTACTTC	CASSIPGLAVETQYF
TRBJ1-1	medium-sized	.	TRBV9	TGTGCCAGCAGCCCTCGAATGGACACTGAAGCTTTCTTT	CASSPRMDTEAFF
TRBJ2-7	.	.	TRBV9	TGTGCCAGCAGCGTAACGGGGAGCTCCTACGAGCAGTACTTC	CASSVTGSSYEQYF
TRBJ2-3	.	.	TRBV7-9	TGTGCCAGCAGCTCGGACACACTGCGTAGCACAGATACGCAGTATTTT	CASSSDTLRSTDTQYF
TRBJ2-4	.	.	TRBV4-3	TGCGCCAGCAGCCAAACCGGGGGTCCCGGTGGCATTCAGTACTTC	CASSQTGGPGGIQYF
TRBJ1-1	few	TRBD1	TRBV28	TGTGCCAGCAGAACGACAGGGGGGAACACTGAAGCTTTCTTT	CASRTTGGNTEAFF
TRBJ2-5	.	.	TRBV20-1	TGCAGTGCTAGAGACTTTAGGACCCAGTACTTC	CSARDFRTQYF
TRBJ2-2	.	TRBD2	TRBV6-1	TGTGCCAGCAACGGGGAGGGCAACACCGGGGAGCTGTTTTTT	CASNGEGNTGELFF
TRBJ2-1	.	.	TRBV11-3	TGTGCCAGCAGCTTAGAAACGGAGTCACCCTACAATGAGCAGTTCTTC	CASSLETESPYNEQFF
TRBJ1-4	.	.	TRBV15	TGTGCCACCAGCCCCAACGGGGCAGGAGAAAAACTGTTTTTT	CATSPNGAGEKLFF